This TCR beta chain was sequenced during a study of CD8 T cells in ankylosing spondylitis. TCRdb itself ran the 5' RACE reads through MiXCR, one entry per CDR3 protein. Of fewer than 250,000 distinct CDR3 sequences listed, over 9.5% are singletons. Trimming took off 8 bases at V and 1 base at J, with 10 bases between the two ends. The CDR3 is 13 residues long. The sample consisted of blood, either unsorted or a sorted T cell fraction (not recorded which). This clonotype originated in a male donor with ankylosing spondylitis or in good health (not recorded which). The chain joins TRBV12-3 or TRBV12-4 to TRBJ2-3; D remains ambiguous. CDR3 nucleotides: TGTGCCAGCCGTGGATCCCGCACAGATACGCAGTATTTT. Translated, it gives CASRGSRTDTQYF.